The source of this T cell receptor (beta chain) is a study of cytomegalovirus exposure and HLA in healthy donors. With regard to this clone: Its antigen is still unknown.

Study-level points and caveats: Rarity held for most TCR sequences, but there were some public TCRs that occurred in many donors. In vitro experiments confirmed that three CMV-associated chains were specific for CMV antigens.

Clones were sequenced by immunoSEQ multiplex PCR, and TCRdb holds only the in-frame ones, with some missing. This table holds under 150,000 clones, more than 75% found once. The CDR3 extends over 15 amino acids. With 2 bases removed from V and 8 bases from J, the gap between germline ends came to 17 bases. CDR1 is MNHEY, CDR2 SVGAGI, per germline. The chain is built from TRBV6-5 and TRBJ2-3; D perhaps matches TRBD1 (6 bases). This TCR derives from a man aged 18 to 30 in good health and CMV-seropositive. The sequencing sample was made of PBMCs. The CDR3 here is CASSYPRTGLGTQYF. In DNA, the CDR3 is TGTGCCAGCAGTTACCCGCGAACAGGGCTGGGTACGCAGTATTTT.